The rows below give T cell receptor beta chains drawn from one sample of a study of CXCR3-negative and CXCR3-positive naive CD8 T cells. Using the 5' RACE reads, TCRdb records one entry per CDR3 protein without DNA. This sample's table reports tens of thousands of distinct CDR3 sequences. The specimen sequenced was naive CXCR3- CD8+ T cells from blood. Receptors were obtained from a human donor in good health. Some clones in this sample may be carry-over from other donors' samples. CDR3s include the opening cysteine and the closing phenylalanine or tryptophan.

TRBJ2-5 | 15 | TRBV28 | CASSFPGPDGETQYF
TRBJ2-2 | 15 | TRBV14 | CASSQLGENTGELFF
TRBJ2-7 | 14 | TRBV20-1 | CSARGGQVDYEQYF
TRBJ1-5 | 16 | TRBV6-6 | CASSYETGGKRQPQHF
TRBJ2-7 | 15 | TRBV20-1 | CSAVGEVKGVYEQYF
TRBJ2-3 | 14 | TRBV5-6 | CASSLVRGPDTQYF
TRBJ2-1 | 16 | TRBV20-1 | CSARGGGSLGNNEQFF
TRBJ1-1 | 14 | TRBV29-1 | CSVVAGGLDTEAFF
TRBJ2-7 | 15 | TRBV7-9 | CASSFGFAGSYEQYF
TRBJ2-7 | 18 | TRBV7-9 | CASSSHSFGTGGSYEQYF
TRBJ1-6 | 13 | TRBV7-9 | CASSSPSDSPLHF
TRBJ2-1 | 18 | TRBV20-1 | CSARDVLAGGPSYNEQFF
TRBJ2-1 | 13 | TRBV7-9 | CASSRSVYNEQFF
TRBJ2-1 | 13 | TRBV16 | CASSQFPTSGRLF
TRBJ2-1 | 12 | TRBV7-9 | CASSARWDEQFF
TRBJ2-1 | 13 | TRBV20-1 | CSARAGAVGEQFF
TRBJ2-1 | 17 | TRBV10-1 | CASSSGRADDSYNEQFF
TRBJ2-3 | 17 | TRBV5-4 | CASSSWTSGKRADTQYF
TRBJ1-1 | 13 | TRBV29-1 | CSVEDLPYQEAFF
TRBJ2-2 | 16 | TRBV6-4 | CASSDSKGYEHRGAVF
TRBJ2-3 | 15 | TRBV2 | CASSEARQSTDTQYF
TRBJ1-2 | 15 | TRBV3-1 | CASSPSTGTRYGYTF
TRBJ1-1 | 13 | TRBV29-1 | CSASSGGQPEAFF
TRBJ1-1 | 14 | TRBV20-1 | CSASHGGLGTEAFF
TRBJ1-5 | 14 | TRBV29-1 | CSVVLAAPNQPQHF
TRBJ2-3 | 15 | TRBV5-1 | CASSLGLATTDTQYF
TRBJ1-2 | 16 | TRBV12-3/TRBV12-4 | CASSPTGYLASDGYTF
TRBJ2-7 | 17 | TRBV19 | CASSSSLGTSGVYEQYF
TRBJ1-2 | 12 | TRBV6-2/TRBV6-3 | CASSRDSISYTF
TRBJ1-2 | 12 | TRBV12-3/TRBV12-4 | CASSYTGYGYTF
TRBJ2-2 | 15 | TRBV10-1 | CASSEVRVDTGELFF
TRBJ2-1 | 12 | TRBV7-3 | CASRTGGGEQLF
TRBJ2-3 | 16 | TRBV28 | CASSLGAGQTTDTQYF
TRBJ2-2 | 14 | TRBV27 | CASSLSVNTGELFF
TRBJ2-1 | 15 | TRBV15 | CATSRDYGIGNEQFF
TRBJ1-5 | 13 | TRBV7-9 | CASSLGSSQPQHF
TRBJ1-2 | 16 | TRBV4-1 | CASSQVQGASNYGYTF
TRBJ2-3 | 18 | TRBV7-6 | CASSASPGTGLTTDTQYF
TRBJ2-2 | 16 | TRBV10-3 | CAISEPDRSNTGELFF
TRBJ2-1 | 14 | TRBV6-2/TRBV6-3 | CASSYGTSGHVQFF
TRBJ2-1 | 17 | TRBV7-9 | CASSPLEGGLVYNGQFF
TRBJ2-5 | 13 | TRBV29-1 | CSVEASLQETQYF
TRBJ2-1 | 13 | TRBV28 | CASSFWSGNEQFF
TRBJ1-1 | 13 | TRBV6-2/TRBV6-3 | CASRRRDSEAAFF
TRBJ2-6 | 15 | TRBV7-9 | CASRHPGVGANVLTF
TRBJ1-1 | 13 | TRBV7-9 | CAISPTSQGEAFF